This is a list of T cell receptor beta chains from one sample in a study of blood T cell repertoires in COVID-19. TCRdb's table, derived via immunoSEQ multiplex PCR, lists solely in-frame clones and lacks some. The table lists a few hundred thousand clones, 87% of them singletons. The sequenced sample consisted of PBMCs or T cells enriched from blood (not recorded which). All receptors derive from a woman in her thirties or forties who had recovered from COVID-19. The CDR3 runs from the conserved cysteine through the conserved F or W. The D gene is left open where the match is weak. Size is stated for part of the rows, as once, few or many counts, or as a class when the clone is expanded.

J,D,size,length,V,DNA,CDR3
TRBJ2-5,.,few,15,TRBV20-1,TGCAGTGCTAGTGTCCCAAGGGGCGGGGAAGAGACCCAGTACTTC,CSASVPRGGEETQYF
TRBJ2-1,TRBD2,.,14,TRBV7-9,TGTGCCAGCAGCGCAGCGGGAGGGGGTCGAGAGCAGTTCTTC,CASSAAGGGREQFF
TRBJ2-1,TRBD1,.,16,TRBV5-1,TGCGCCAGCAGCACCGGGGGGACAGGGGAGTACAATGAGCAGTTCTTC,CASSTGGTGEYNEQFF
TRBJ1-4,.,once,15,TRBV4-3,TGCGCCAGCAGCCCCTACAGGGCGACTAATGAAAAACTGTTTTTT,CASSPYRATNEKLFF
TRBJ2-7,TRBD2,few,15,TRBV3-1/TRBV3-2,TGTGCCAGCAGCCAGTCCGGACTAGGGTCCTACGAGCAGTACTTC,CASSQSGLGSYEQYF
TRBJ2-3,TRBD1,.,16,TRBV5-1,TGCGCCAGCAGCTTTGAAGGGACAGGGGGCACAGATACGCAGTATTTT,CASSFEGTGGTDTQYF
TRBJ2-5,.,.,14,TRBV4-2,TGTGCCAGCAGCCGGGGCTTCTTCGGGGAGACCCAGTACTTC,CASSRGFFGETQYF
TRBJ1-5,TRBD1,.,15,TRBV6-5,TGTGCCAGCAGCCCCGACAGGGGGCGAAATCAGCCCCAGCATTTT,CASSPDRGRNQPQHF
TRBJ2-5,.,once,12,TRBV18,TGTGCCAGCTCAACTACTACCGAGACCCAGTACTTC,CASSTTTETQYF
TRBJ1-6,TRBD1,.,15,TRBV30,TGTGCCTGGAGTGTAGTAGGGACAGGGGGTTCACCCCTCCACTTT,CAWSVVGTGGSPLHF
TRBJ2-2,TRBD2,.,16,TRBV10-1,TGCGCCAGCAGCCGAGGACTAGCGGGAAACACCGGGGAGCTGTTTTTT,CASSRGLAGNTGELFF
TRBJ2-1,TRBD2,.,14,TRBV10-3,TGTGCCACCAAAGGGACTAGCTCTGATGGTGAGCAGTTCTTC,CATKGTSSDGEQFF
TRBJ1-2,.,.,14,TRBV6-5,TGTGCCAGCAGCCCACCCTTCGGGGTCTATGGCTACACCTTC,CASSPPFGVYGYTF
TRBJ2-7,TRBD2,.,14,TRBV6-5,TGTGCCAGCAGTTCCGGACTAGCGGGACGCGAGCAGTACTTC,CASSSGLAGREQYF
TRBJ2-1,.,.,16,TRBV18,TGTGCCAGCTCACAGGACAGCCCAGCTACCTACAATGAGCAGTTCTTC,CASSQDSPATYNEQFF
TRBJ1-2,TRBD1,.,14,TRBV28,TGTGCCAGCTCCCAGGGGGCGCTTAACGGTGGCTACACCTTC,CASSQGALNGGYTF
TRBJ1-4,.,.,16,TRBV24-1,TGTGCCACCAGTGATTCCCCAGGGAGGTCGGATGAAAAACTGTTTTTT,CATSDSPGRSDEKLFF
TRBJ1-2,TRBD1,once,16,TRBV7-2,TGTGCCAGCAGCTCCAATGAAGCCGGGACAGGGGGCGGCTACACCTTC,CASSSNEAGTGGGYTF
TRBJ2-1,TRBD1,.,15,TRBV19,TGTGCCAGTAGCCCCAGGGGGCGATCCTACAATGAGCAGTTCTTC,CASSPRGRSYNEQFF
TRBJ2-1,.,.,18,TRBV9,TGTGCCAGCAGCGTACCGACAGGACAGCGGGGCCCTTCCAATGAGCAGTTCTTC,CASSVPTGQRGPSNEQFF
TRBJ2-5,.,few,13,TRBV7-8,TGTGCCAGCAGCTTAGACAGCCAAGAGACCCAGTACTTC,CASSLDSQETQYF
TRBJ2-3,.,.,13,TRBV5-3,TGTGCCAGAAGTTTGGGAGGTTTAGATACGCAGTATTTT,CARSLGGLDTQYF
TRBJ2-2,.,.,16,TRBV9,TGTGCCAGCAGCCCCCGCGGGTCGTCGAACACCGGGGAGCTGTTTTTT,CASSPRGSSNTGELFF
TRBJ2-2,TRBD2,.,15,TRBV6-5,TGTGCCAGCAGTTACTCAGCGGGAGTAGCCGGGGAGCTGTTTTTT,CASSYSAGVAGELFF
TRBJ1-4,.,.,16,TRBV5-1,TGCGCCAGCAGCTCTCCATCAGGGGTCCCTAATGAAAAACTGTTTTTT,CASSSPSGVPNEKLFF
TRBJ2-3,.,.,16,TRBV7-3,TGTGCCAGCAGCTTAACGTTAGACTACCTCACAGATACGCAGTATTTT,CASSLTLDYLTDTQYF
TRBJ1-4,TRBD1,.,13,TRBV19,TGTGCCAGTGCGGGACAGGGTAATGAAAAACTGTTTTTT,CASAGQGNEKLFF
TRBJ2-1,TRBD2,.,15,TRBV7-8,TGTGCCAGCAACCCCGGGACTAGCGGGACTGCTGAGCAGTTCTTC,CASNPGTSGTAEQFF
TRBJ2-1,.,.,15,TRBV5-1,TGCGCCAGCAGCACCAGGATCACCTCCTACAATGAGCAGTTCTTC,CASSTRITSYNEQFF
TRBJ2-7,TRBD1,.,13,TRBV10-3,TGTGCCATCACACAGGGGGTCTCCTACGAGCAGTACTTC,CAITQGVSYEQYF
TRBJ1-2,.,.,13,TRBV9,TGTGCCAGCAGCTCAGGACAGACGTATGGCTACACCTTC,CASSSGQTYGYTF
TRBJ2-7,TRBD2,.,16,TRBV4-3,TGCGCCAGCAGCCAGGGGACGGGACTAGCTGGTGCCGAGCAGTACTTC,CASSQGTGLAGAEQYF
TRBJ1-1,TRBD1,.,13,TRBV28,TGTGCCAGCAGGGACAGGTCGGGCACTGAAGCTTTCTTT,CASRDRSGTEAFF
TRBJ2-1,TRBD2,.,14,TRBV29-1,TGCAGCGCCCGGACTAGCGTTTCCTACAATGAGCAGTTCTTC,CSARTSVSYNEQFF
TRBJ1-2,.,.,15,TRBV27,TGTGCCAGCAGTTTATATGGGGGCCGCGGCTATGGCTACACCTTC,CASSLYGGRGYGYTF